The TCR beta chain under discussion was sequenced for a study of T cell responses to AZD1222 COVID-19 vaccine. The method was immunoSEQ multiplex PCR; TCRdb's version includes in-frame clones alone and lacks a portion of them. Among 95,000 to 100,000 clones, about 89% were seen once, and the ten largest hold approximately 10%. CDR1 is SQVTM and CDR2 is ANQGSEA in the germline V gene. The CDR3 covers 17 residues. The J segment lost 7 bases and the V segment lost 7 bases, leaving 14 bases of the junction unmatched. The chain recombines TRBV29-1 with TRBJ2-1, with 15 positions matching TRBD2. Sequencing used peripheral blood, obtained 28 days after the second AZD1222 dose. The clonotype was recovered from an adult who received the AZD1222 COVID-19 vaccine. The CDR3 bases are TGCAGCGGCACTGGACTAGCGGGAGGGCCCTCGGGAAATGAGCAGTTCTTC. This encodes CSGTGLAGGPSGNEQFF.